This TCR beta chain was found in a study of T-cell reconstitution after alpha-beta-depleted transplantation in children. This CDR3 contains 17 residues. Looked up from germline, CDR1 is SGHAT and CDR2 is FQNNGV. V lost 0 bases and J 0 bases, leaving 13 bases between the germline ends. Researchers prepared the TCRbeta library using unique molecular identifiers, the study reports. TCRdb reanalysed the PCR reads using MiXCR and keeps one entry per CDR3 protein. This sample yields 200,000 to 250,000 distinct CDR3 sequences, of which roughly 9% are seen a single time; over 5% belongs to the top ten. The chain uses TRBV11-2 and TRBJ2-3; no clear D gene. The clonotype originates from a human donor who donated a stem cell graft to a child with acute lymphoblastic leukemia. The specimen was PBMCs from the stem cell graft donor, collected from the stem cell graft. CDR3 in DNA: TGTGCCAGCAGCTTAGATCTCCGGGCCGCTAGCACAGATACGCAGTATTTT. Translating it yields CASSLDLRAASTDTQYF. Combining the CDR3 with reference TRBV11-2 and TRBJ2-3 gives the whole variable domain EAGVAQSPRYKIIEKRQSVAFWCNPISGHATLYWYQQILGQGPKLLIQFQNNGVVDDSQLPKDRFSAERLKGVDSTLKIQPAKLEDSAVYLCASSLDLRAASTDTQYFGPGTRLTVL.